The clone carrying this TCR beta chain was seen many times. This record comes from a study of metastatic and nonmetastatic thyroid tumors. CDR1 and CDR2 (germline): LNHDA, SQIVND (reference sequence). The CDR3 covers 16 residues. Losses at the gene ends were 5 bases for V and 4 bases for J; bases not matched to a gene: 7. Thyroid surgery was preceded by no treatment in any patient. With MiXCR, TCRdb called clones anew from the PCR reads. The table lists fewer than 45,000 clones, around 21% of them singletons. V usage is TRBV19 and J usage is TRBJ2-2, with 10 bases that match TRBD1. Sequencing input: blood. The receptor was isolated from a female donor with papillary thyroid cancer or a benign thyroid nodule (not recorded which). Some clones in this sample may be carry-over from other donors' samples. CDR3 nucleotide sequence: TGTGCCAGTAGTGACTCGACAGGGGGCCTCACCGGGGAGCTGTTTTTT. It translates to CASSDSTGGLTGELFF.